The clone carrying this TCR beta chain has only a few counts. The antigen is undetermined. The CDR3 is 15 amino acids. Germline V CDR1 and CDR2: SNHLY, FYNNEI. V shed 3 bases and J shed 6 bases, with 14 bases lying between them. TCRdb's table, derived via immunoSEQ multiplex PCR, lists solely in-frame clones and lacks some. The sample shows around 30,000 clones, 80% to 90% of them seen only once. Tumor samples were taken before definitive surgery or chemotherapy. The data derive from a study of high-grade serous ovarian cancer treatment subgroups. Study-level points and caveats: The analyses considered CDR3 and ignored CDR1 and CDR2.

The V gene is TRBV2, the J gene TRBJ2-2; tentatively, D is TRBD2 (5 bases). The clonotype originates from a human donor with high-grade serous ovarian cancer. Sample: tumor tissue. CDR3 sequence: CASSEFGSRAGELFF. As DNA, the CDR3 is TGTGCCAGCAGTGAGTTTGGGAGCCGCGCCGGGGAGCTGTTTTTT. The full variable domain, its missing parts supplied by reference TRBV2 and TRBJ2-2, is EPEVTQTPSHQVTQMGQEVILRCVPISNHLYFYWYRQILGQKVEFLVSFYNNEISEKSEIFDDQFSVERPDGSNFTLKIRSTKLEDSAMYFCASSEFGSRAGELFFGEGSRLTVL.